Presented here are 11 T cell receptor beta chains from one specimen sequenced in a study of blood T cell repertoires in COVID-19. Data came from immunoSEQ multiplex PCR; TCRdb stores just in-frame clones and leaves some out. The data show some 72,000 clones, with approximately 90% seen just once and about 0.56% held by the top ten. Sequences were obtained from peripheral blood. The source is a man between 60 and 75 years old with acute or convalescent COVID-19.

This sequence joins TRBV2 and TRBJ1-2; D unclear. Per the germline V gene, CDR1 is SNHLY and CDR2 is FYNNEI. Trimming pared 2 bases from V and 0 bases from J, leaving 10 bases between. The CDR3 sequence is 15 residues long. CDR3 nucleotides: TGTGCCAGCAGTGAAAGCGGGGATGCTAACTATGGCTACACCTTC. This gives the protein CASSESGDANYGYTF.

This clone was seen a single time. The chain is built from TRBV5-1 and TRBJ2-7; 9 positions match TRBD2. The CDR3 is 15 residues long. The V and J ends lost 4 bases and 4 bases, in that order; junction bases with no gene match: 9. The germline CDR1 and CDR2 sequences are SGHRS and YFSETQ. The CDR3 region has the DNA TGCGCCAGCAGCGTCACCTCGGGACTAGCTTACGAGCAGTACTTC. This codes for CASSVTSGLAYEQYF.

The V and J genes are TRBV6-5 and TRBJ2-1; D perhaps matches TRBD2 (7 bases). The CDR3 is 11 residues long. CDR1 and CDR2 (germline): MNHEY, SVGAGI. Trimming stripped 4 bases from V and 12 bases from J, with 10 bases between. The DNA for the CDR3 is TGTGCCAGCAGTTGGGGGGGCGGGCAGTTCTTC. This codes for CASSWGGGQFF.

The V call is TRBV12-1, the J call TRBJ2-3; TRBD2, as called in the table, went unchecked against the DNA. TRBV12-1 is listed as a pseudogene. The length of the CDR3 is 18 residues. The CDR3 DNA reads TGTGCCAGCAGCTCAACTAGCGGGGGCCCTACTAGCACAGATACGCAGTATTTT. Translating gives CASSSTSGGPTSTDTQYF.

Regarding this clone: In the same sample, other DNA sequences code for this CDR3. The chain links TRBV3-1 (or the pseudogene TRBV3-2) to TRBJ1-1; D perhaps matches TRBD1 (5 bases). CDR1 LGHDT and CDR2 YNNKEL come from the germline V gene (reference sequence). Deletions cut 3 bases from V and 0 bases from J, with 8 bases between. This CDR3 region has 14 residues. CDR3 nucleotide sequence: TGTGCCAGCAGCCAGGGAGGGGTGAACACTGAAGCTTTCTTT. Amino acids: CASSQGGVNTEAFF.

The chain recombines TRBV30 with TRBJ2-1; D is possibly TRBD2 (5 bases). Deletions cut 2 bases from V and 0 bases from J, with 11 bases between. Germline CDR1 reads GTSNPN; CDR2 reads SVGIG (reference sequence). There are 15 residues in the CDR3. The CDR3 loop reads CAWSSGISSYNEQFF. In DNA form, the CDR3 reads TGTGCCTGGAGTAGCGGCATTAGCTCCTACAATGAGCAGTTCTTC.

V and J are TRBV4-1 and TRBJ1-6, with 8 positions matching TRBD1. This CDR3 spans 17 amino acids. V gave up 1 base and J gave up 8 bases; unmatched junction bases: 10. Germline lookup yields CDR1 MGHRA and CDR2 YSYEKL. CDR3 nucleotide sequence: TGCGCCAGCAGCCAAGGAGGGGGACAGGCCCTCTATTCACCCCTCCACTTT. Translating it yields CASSQGGGQALYSPLHF.

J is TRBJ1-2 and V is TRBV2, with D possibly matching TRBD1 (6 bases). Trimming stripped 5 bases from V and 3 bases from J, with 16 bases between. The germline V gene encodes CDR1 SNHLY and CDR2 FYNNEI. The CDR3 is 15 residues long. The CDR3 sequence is CASSPYVDSYYGYTF. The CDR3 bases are TGTGCCAGCAGTCCCTACGTGGACAGCTACTATGGCTACACCTTC. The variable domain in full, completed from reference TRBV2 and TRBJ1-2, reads EPEVTQTPSHQVTQMGQEVILRCVPISNHLYFYWYRQILGQKVEFLVSFYNNEISEKSEIFDDQFSVERPDGSNFTLKIRSTKLEDSAMYFCASSPYVDSYYGYTFGSGTRLTVV.

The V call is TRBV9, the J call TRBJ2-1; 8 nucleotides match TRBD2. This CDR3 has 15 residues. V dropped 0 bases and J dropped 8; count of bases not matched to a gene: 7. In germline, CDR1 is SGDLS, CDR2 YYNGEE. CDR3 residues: CASSVAGGPFDEQFF. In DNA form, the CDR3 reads TGTGCCAGCAGCGTAGCGGGAGGGCCGTTCGATGAGCAGTTCTTC.

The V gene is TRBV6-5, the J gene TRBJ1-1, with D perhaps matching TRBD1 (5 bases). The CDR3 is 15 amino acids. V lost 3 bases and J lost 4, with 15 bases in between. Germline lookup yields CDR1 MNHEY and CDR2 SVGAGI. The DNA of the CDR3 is TGTGCCAGCAGTTATCTCGGGGGTAGGAGCACTGAAGCTTTCTTT. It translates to CASSYLGGRSTEAFF.

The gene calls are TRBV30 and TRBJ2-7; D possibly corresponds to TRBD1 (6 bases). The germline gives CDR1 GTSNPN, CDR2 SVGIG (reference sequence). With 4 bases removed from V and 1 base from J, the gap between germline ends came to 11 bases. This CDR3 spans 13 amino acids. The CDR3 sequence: CAWTVGGSYEQYF. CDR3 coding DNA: TGTGCCTGGACGGTAGGGGGTTCCTACGAGCAGTACTTC.